This TCR beta chain is from a study of cytomegalovirus exposure and HLA in healthy donors. Study results and limitations: Judged likely to be a sequencing artifact was a cluster of highly shared sequence variants. Researchers reported in a later analysis that a missense DCLRE1C variant was tied to TCR beta V- and J-gene trimming.

As to this clone: Its antigen is currently unknown.

The PCR was carried out with 60 Vbeta primers and 13 Jbeta primers. The method was immunoSEQ multiplex PCR; TCRdb's version includes in-frame clones alone and lacks a portion of them. This table holds about 160,000 clones, roughly 79% found once. V lost 0 bases and J 0 bases, leaving 8 bases between the germline ends. The germline CDR1 and CDR2 sequences are SGHRS and YFSETQ. The CDR3 spans 15 residues. The material sequenced was PBMCs. The chain recombines TRBV5-1 with TRBJ2-3, with a weak D call TRBD2 (6 bases). This receptor was identified in a woman in her thirties or forties in good health and CMV-seronegative. CDR3 DNA: TGCGCCAGCAGCTTGGGCGGGACTAGCACAGATACGCAGTATTTT. Protein product: CASSLGGTSTDTQYF. The whole variable domain, remainder taken from reference TRBV5-1 and TRBJ2-3, is KAGVTQTPRYLIKTRGQQVTLSCSPISGHRSVSWYQQTPGQGLQFLFEYFSETQRNKGNFPGRFSGRQFSNSRSEMNVSTLELGDSALYLCASSLGGTSTDTQYFGPGTRLTVL.